Listed below are T cell receptor beta chains from one sample, sequenced in a study of cytomegalovirus exposure and HLA in healthy donors. Using immunoSEQ multiplex PCR, the repertoire was profiled, and TCRdb retains in-frame clones only, with some absent. This sample has approximately 180,000 clones; approximately 86% occur once, and the top ten carry less than 3.5%. Input material: PBMCs. The receptors were gathered from a man between 18 and 35 years old in good health and CMV-seropositive. The conserved cysteine and the conserved F or W are not part of the CDR3 here. Each record gives: V gene, J gene, CDR3 protein.

>TRBV7-2|TRBJ2-7
ASSLGGGLAYEQY
>TRBV30|TRBJ1-4
AWNQGLNEKLF
>TRBV5-5|TRBJ2-7
ASSPGLARHEQY
>TRBV9|TRBJ1-1
ASSQHRDTEAF
>TRBV12-5|TRBJ2-1
ASGFPDRTHNEQF
>TRBV7-2|TRBJ2-7
ASSSRGGEGMEQY
>TRBV6-6|TRBJ1-1
ASLPAPGNTEAF
>TRBV7-2|TRBJ2-5
ASSLEGVETQY
>TRBV6-5|TRBJ1-1
ASRPHDRGTEAF
>TRBV7-3|TRBJ2-1
ASSLTRDLNEQF
>TRBV9|TRBJ2-1
ASSLVRGEQF
>TRBV7-9|TRBJ2-7
ASSPTRTYEQY
>TRBV11-1|TRBJ1-2
ASSLVPGRTGYGYT
>TRBV4-3|TRBJ1-1
ASSQSEWRNTEAF
>TRBV28|TRBJ2-7
ASKRDSYEQY
>TRBV2|TRBJ2-7
ASIERAGGPSYEQY
>TRBV6-5|TRBJ2-7
ASSYGTSGVGEQY
>TRBV4-1|TRBJ1-2
ASSLSQLTGGSYGYT
>TRBV7-2|TRBJ2-6
ASSSQIKSSGANVLT
>TRBV5-1|TRBJ1-6
ASRNGQINSPLH
>TRBV21-1|TRBJ2-2
ASSTGLATDGELF
>TRBV19|TRBJ1-2
ASSIDRGRHGYT
>TRBV6-5|TRBJ1-1
ASSYSGVMNTEAF
>TRBV27|TRBJ2-7
ASSFSGLTYEQY
>TRBV18|TRBJ1-5
ASSPDSNQPQH
>TRBV4-2|TRBJ2-7
ASSQELAYGEQY
>TRBV7-3|TRBJ2-1
ASSQTSGRNNEQF
>TRBV7-9|TRBJ2-1
ASSLAGAGFNEQF
>TRBV27|TRBJ1-3
ASMRASDRVGDTIY
>TRBV7-2|TRBJ2-7
ASSYRDSPYEQY
>TRBV10-3|TRBJ1-2
AISLSTGSYGYT
>TRBV7-2|TRBJ2-5
ASSVRLAGVLGETQY
>TRBV9|TRBJ2-7
ASSVGQGGTYEQY
>TRBV2|TRBJ2-4
ASSGPAVGNIQY
>TRBV27|TRBJ2-1
ASSVLEGDNEQF
>TRBV29-1|TRBJ1-1
SVADTEAF
>TRBV7-2|TRBJ2-7
ASSSLAGGGEQY